The 17 T cell receptor beta chains reported below all come from one sample, sequenced in a study of shared clonotypes between healthy human individuals. Using immunoSEQ multiplex PCR, the repertoire was profiled, and TCRdb retains in-frame clones only, with some absent. The sample lists millions of clones, 85% to 95% occurring once. Sequenced input: naive CD4+ T cells sorted from blood. The subset: CD45RA+ positively selected. These receptors all come from a man aged 18 to 30 in good health.

A note on this clone: The same CDR3 arises from other DNA sequences in this sample as well. The chain employs TRBV11-2 and TRBJ1-1; no firm D call. Germline V gene sequence: CDR1 SGHAT, CDR2 FQNNGV. This CDR3 has 13 amino acids. Trimming took 1 base from V and 1 from J, leaving 4 bases between them. CDR3 DNA: TGTGCCAGCAGCTTAGGGCCGAACACTGAAGCTTTCTTT. Translation: CASSLGPNTEAFF.

The chain combines TRBV5-1 with TRBJ1-6, with 8 bases fitting TRBD1. With 0 bases clipped from V and 7 bases from J, the junction kept 3 bases outside the gene matches. The CDR3 has 15 amino acids. CDR1 is SGHRS, CDR2 YFSETQ, per germline. CDR3: CASSLAQGANSPLHF. The CDR3 bases are TGCGCCAGCAGCTTGGCCCAGGGGGCGAATTCACCCCTCCACTTT.

This clone showed up just once. V and J are TRBV29-1 and TRBJ2-5; no clear D. This CDR3 has 12 amino acids. Germline values: CDR1 SQVTM, CDR2 ANQGSEA. V lost 5 bases to trimming and J lost 1 base, with 8 bases between them. The CDR3: CSVWHIQETQYF. The CDR3 nucleotides read TGCAGCGTTTGGCACATCCAAGAGACCCAGTACTTC.

The chain uses TRBV5-1 and TRBJ2-1; D gene unclear. The germline V gene has CDR1 SGHRS and CDR2 YFSETQ. This CDR3 has 14 residues. V was pared by 5 bases and J by 1 base, with 10 bases between. The CDR3 sequence is CASSEGKSYNEQFF. As DNA, the CDR3 is TGCGCCAGCAGTGAAGGGAAATCCTACAATGAGCAGTTCTTC.

This chain links TRBV6-5 with TRBJ2-3; 9 bases agree with TRBD1. The CDR3 covers 15 residues. J lost 3 bases, V lost 5 bases, and 6 bases had no gene match. Germline CDR1 is MNHEY and CDR2 is SVGAGI. CDR3 residues: CASSKQGAGTDTQYF. In nucleotides, the CDR3 is TGTGCCAGCAGTAAACAGGGGGCGGGGACAGATACGCAGTATTTT.

This rearrangement joins TRBV5-6 to TRBJ2-5; D unclear. CDR3 length: 15 residues. Germline CDR1 reads SGHDT; CDR2 reads YYEEEE. The V end was cut by 3 bases, the J end by 0 bases, with 12 bases between. DNA of the CDR3: TGTGCCAGCAGCTCGTTAACCGTCGACCAAGAGACCCAGTACTTC. Its translation is CASSSLTVDQETQYF.

Remarks on this clone: This sequence may be a read error, since a much larger clone differs from it by one base. V and J are TRBV30 and TRBJ2-2; a possible D gene is TRBD2 (6 bases). The germline V gene encodes CDR1 GTSNPN and CDR2 SVGIG (reference sequence). The CDR3 has 15 residues. The CDR3 loop reads CAWSVQLGIGGELSF. The CDR3 region has the DNA TGTGCCTGGAGCGTTCAGTTGGGGATAGGCGGGGAGCTGTCTTTT.

The V and J genes are TRBV27 and TRBJ2-6; TRBD1 aligns across 7 bases. Germline V CDR1 and CDR2: MNHEY, SMNVEV (reference sequence). The CDR3 loop spans 17 amino acids. V trimming: 5 bases; J trimming: 0 bases; junction bases outside the gene matches: 7. CDR3 in DNA: TGTGCCAGCAGTGACGACAGGGCCGGCTCTGGGGCCAACGTCCTGACTTTC. Protein sequence: CASSDDRAGSGANVLTF.

This chain links TRBV5-1 with TRBJ2-7, with D tentatively TRBD1 (5 bases). Trimming removed 0 bases from V and 5 bases from J, with 9 bases in between. The CDR3 covers 13 residues. CDR1 and CDR2 (germline): SGHRS, YFSETQ. The CDR3 protein is CASSLVGANEQYF. Written as DNA, the CDR3 is TGCGCCAGCAGCTTGGTAGGGGCGAACGAGCAGTACTTC.

This chain connects TRBV7-6 to TRBJ2-3; possible D gene TRBD2, 6 bases. CDR1 and CDR2 from the germline V gene are SGHVS and FNYEAQ. Trimming cost V 0 bases and J 6 bases, with 13 bases left between them. This CDR3 has 15 residues. This CDR3 is CASSLAGGVHDTQYF. The CDR3 coding sequence is TGTGCCAGCAGCTTAGCAGGAGGGGTGCACGATACGCAGTATTTT.

A note on this clone: Other DNA sequences in this sample translate to the same CDR3. The V and J genes are TRBV19 and TRBJ1-1; D is ambiguous. Germline V lookup: CDR1 LNHDA, CDR2 SQIVND (reference sequence). Trimming cost V 3 bases and J 1 base, with 6 bases left between them. The CDR3 spans 13 residues. The CDR3 loop reads CASSISGNTEAFF. CDR3 nucleotides: TGTGCCAGTAGTATCAGCGGGAACACTGAAGCTTTCTTT.

With regard to this clone: This specimen includes other DNA sequences encoding the same CDR3. The chain is built from TRBV6-1 and TRBJ2-3; TRBD1 might be the D (5 bases). The ends were cut back, 3 bases at V and 4 bases at J, with 8 bases in the middle. The V gene's germline CDR1 is MNHNS and CDR2 SASEGT. This CDR3 has 13 amino acids. In DNA, the CDR3 is TGTGCCAGCAGTGAGCAGGGTCCAGATACGCAGTATTTT. The encoded protein is CASSEQGPDTQYF.

This chain links TRBV15 with TRBJ2-4; D is perhaps TRBD2 (6 bases). This CDR3 has 16 residues. The germline V gene has CDR1 LNHNV and CDR2 YYDKDF (reference sequence). Trimming cost V 3 bases and J 0 bases, with 12 bases left between them. CDR3 in amino acids: CATSSGTSTAKNIQYF. In DNA form, the CDR3 reads TGTGCCACCAGCAGTGGTACTAGCACAGCCAAAAACATTCAGTACTTC.

This chain joins TRBV28 and TRBJ1-1; TRBD1 might be the D (5 bases). The CDR3 is 11 residues long. V was pared by 3 bases and J by 10 bases, with 9 bases between. Germline loops: CDR1 MDHEN, CDR2 SYDVKM. The CDR3 loop reads CASSLGGGAFF. In nucleotides, the CDR3 is TGTGCCAGCAGTTTGGGGGGAGGAGCTTTCTTT. The whole variable domain, remainder taken from reference TRBV28 and TRBJ1-1, is DVKVTQSSRYLVKRTGEKVFLECVQDMDHENMFWYRQDPGLGLRLIYFSYDVKMKEKGDIPEGYSVSREKKERFSLILESASTNQTSMYLCASSLGGGAFFGQGTRLTVV.

The V call is TRBV2, the J call TRBJ2-7; a possible D gene is TRBD2 (5 bases). Germline values: CDR1 SNHLY, CDR2 FYNNEI. The CDR3 has 14 residues. The V end lost 3 bases, the J end lost 4 bases, and 13 bases lay between the germline ends. The CDR3 loop reads CASSDLLLGYEQYF. In DNA, the CDR3 is TGTGCCAGCAGTGACCTCTTACTAGGGTACGAGCAGTACTTC.

A note on this clone: A single base separates this from a much larger clone, so it may be a read error. Other DNA sequences in this specimen translate into the identical CDR3. The gene calls are TRBV2 and TRBJ1-5; D is possibly TRBD1 (6 bases). The CDR3 spans 13 residues. The germline V gene encodes CDR1 SNHLY and CDR2 FYNNEI. V lost 4 bases to trimming and J lost 4 bases, with 8 bases between them. The CDR3, as DNA: TGTGCCAGCAGTGGAACAGGGAATCAGCCCCAGCATTTT. This codes for CASSGTGNQPQHF.

This rearrangement joins TRBV2 to TRBJ1-6, with 8 bases lining up with TRBD1. Germline assignment: CDR1 SNHLY and CDR2 FYNNEI. The CDR3 runs to 17 residues. The ends lost 9 bases at V and 0 bases at J; junction bases unmatched: 10. The CDR3: CASSGGERSSYNSPLHF. CDR3 nucleotides: TGTGCCAGTTCAGGGGGCGAAAGGAGCTCCTATAATTCACCCCTCCACTTT.